The rows below give T cell receptor beta chains drawn from one sample of a study of T-cell reconstitution after alpha-beta-depleted transplantation in children. TCRdb reprocessed the PCR reads with MiXCR, giving one entry per CDR3 protein. The profile shows around 450,000 distinct CDR3 sequences, approximately 41% of them singletons. The specimen comprised PBMCs, sampled before TCRalphabeta/CD19-depleted stem cell transplant. All receptors come from a girl under 10 years old with aplastic anemia, due to receive a stem cell transplant. The CDR3 runs from the conserved cysteine through the conserved F or W. A D gene is named only where the DNA matches it firmly. Not all rows give a size; the values are once, few, many and, for expanded clones, a class.

J gene,V gene,D gene,clone size,CDR3 protein,CDR3 DNA
TRBJ2-1,TRBV20-1,TRBD2,few,CSARALAGAYNEQFF,TGCAGTGCTAGAGCTCTAGCGGGAGCCTACAATGAGCAGTTCTTC
TRBJ2-3,TRBV6-5,-,-,CASSFAGARTDTQYF,TGTGCCAGCAGTTTTGCGGGGGCGCGGACAGATACGCAGTATTTT
TRBJ2-7,TRBV7-6,TRBD2,-,CASSLDSAGGRLWEQYF,TGTGCCAGCAGCTTAGACAGCGCAGGCGGGAGATTGTGGGAGCAGTACTTC
TRBJ2-5,TRBV13,TRBD2,-,CASSARLAQVGTQYF,TGTGCCAGCAGCGCAAGACTAGCCCAGGTGGGGACCCAGTACTTC
TRBJ2-3,TRBV5-4,TRBD2,many,CASSLVSSGRRTDTQYF,TGTGCCAGCAGCTTGGTCTCTAGCGGGAGGAGGACAGATACGCAGTATTTT
TRBJ1-2,TRBV4-1,-,many,CASSQNRFYGYTF,TGCGCCAGCAGCCAGAACCGATTTTATGGCTACACCTTC
TRBJ1-5,TRBV5-1,-,-,CASSPDGDSNQPQHF,TGCGCCAGCAGTCCCGACGGGGATAGCAATCAGCCCCAGCATTTT
TRBJ2-2,TRBV12-3/TRBV12-4,TRBD2,many,CASSPGTSGRVGELFF,TGTGCCAGCAGCCCTGGGACTAGCGGGAGAGTCGGGGAGCTGTTTTTT
TRBJ1-1,TRBV7-9,-,-,CASSLAVISQNTEAFF,TGTGCCAGCAGCTTAGCTGTGATCTCACAGAACACTGAAGCTTTCTTT
TRBJ1-4,TRBV7-8,-,-,CASSLPGDATNEKLFF,TGTGCCAGCAGCTTACCGGGAGACGCAACTAATGAAAAACTGTTTTTT
TRBJ2-7,TRBV6-2/TRBV6-3,TRBD2,-,CASGGTSGSIPSYEQYF,TGTGCCAGCGGAGGGACTAGCGGGAGCATCCCTTCCTACGAGCAGTACTTC
TRBJ2-1,TRBV20-1,TRBD2,few,CSAPGLAGWNEQFF,TGCAGTGCTCCGGGACTAGCGGGATGGAATGAGCAGTTCTTC
TRBJ2-1,TRBV7-2,-,many,CASSLGDPAYNEQFF,TGTGCCAGCAGCTTAGGGGATCCAGCCTACAATGAGCAGTTCTTC
TRBJ1-6,TRBV7-8,TRBD1,few,CASSLGSGTANSPLHF,TGTGCCAGCAGCTTAGGGTCCGGGACAGCTAATTCACCCCTCCACTTT
TRBJ2-3,TRBV4-2,TRBD2,-,CASSQSLAGGPDTQYF,TGTGCCAGCAGCCAGTCTCTAGCGGGGGGGCCAGATACGCAGTATTTT